These 28 T cell receptor beta chains were sequenced from one sample in a study of Ad26.COV2.S vaccination and SARS-CoV-2 variants. Sequencing was performed with immunoSEQ multiplex PCR; in TCRdb, only in-frame clones are kept and a portion is missing. This table holds about 350,000 clones, more than 85% found once. Described treatment: some 20 received Ad26.COV2.S at low or high dose, single or two shots; roughly five received placebo; per-sample allocation not given. Samples were taken on day 63 after the first vaccine or placebo injection. The sample was peripheral blood, taken in a trial of Ad26.COV2.S vaccine versus placebo. The receptor source for this set is a person between 18 and 59 years old who received the Ad26.COV2.S COVID-19 vaccine or a placebo.

This chain links TRBV29-1 with TRBJ1-2; D perhaps matches TRBD1 (6 bases). V lost 3 bases and J lost 4, with 15 bases in between. The CDR3 has 14 amino acids. CDR1 and CDR2 from the germline V gene are SQVTM and ANQGSEA. Here the CDR3 DNA reads TGCAGCGTTGACAGGGGACCCGAGGGCTATGGCTACACCTTC. Its translation: CSVDRGPEGYGYTF.

The chain employs TRBV27 and TRBJ2-1; the D is unclear. The CDR3 extends over 15 amino acids. V dropped 5 bases and J dropped 3 bases, with 14 bases sitting between them. Per the germline V gene, CDR1 is MNHEY and CDR2 is SMNVEV (reference sequence). Here the CDR3 DNA reads TGTGCCAGCAGTGTCGTGACCTCCTTCTACAATGAGCAGTTCTTC. This codes for CASSVVTSFYNEQFF.

The V gene is TRBV5-1, the J gene TRBJ1-1; possible D gene TRBD1, 5 bases. The germline V gene encodes CDR1 SGHRS and CDR2 YFSETQ. The CDR3 covers 14 residues. Trimming took 5 bases from V and 5 from J, leaving 16 bases between them. Here the CDR3 reads CASSLEAGRTEAFF. In DNA, the CDR3 is TGCGCCAGCAGTTTAGAGGCAGGGAGGACTGAAGCTTTCTTT.

The chain combines TRBV19 with TRBJ2-5, with 12 bases lining up with TRBD2. Germline loops: CDR1 LNHDA, CDR2 SQIVND (reference sequence). The CDR3 has 17 residues. J lost 2 bases, V lost 5 bases, and 9 bases had no gene match. The CDR3 protein is CASSLRLAGEKQETQYF. The CDR3 DNA is TGTGCCAGTAGTTTAAGACTAGCGGGGGAAAAACAAGAGACCCAGTACTTC.

The chain has TRBV11-2 and TRBJ1-6; no definite D call. The CDR3 loop spans 16 amino acids. Trimming shortened V by 2 bases and J by 0 bases, and 8 bases separated the two germline ends. Per germline, CDR1 SGHAT and CDR2 FQNNGV. CDR3 residues: CASSLSQHSYNSPLHF. CDR3 nucleotide sequence: TGTGCCAGCAGCTTAAGTCAGCACTCCTATAATTCACCCCTCCACTTT.

This rearrangement joins TRBV9 to TRBJ2-2; tentative D call: TRBD1 (6 bases). The V and J ends lost 3 bases and 4 bases respectively, with 10 bases between them. CDR3 length: 14 amino acids. Germline CDR1 is SGDLS and CDR2 is YYNGEE. Here the CDR3 reads CASSARTATGELFF. The CDR3 DNA sequence: TGTGCCAGCAGCGCCAGGACAGCCACCGGGGAGCTGTTTTTT. The full variable domain, its missing parts supplied by reference TRBV9 and TRBJ2-2, is DSGVTQTPKHLITATGQRVTLRCSPRSGDLSVYWYQQSLDQGLQFLIQYYNGEERAKGNILERFSAQQFPDLHSELNLSSLELGDSALYFCASSARTATGELFFGEGSRLTVL.

The CDR3 DNA is TGTGCCAGCAGCGTAGAGGAGGGTTGGGGGGAGACCCAGTACTTC. Encoded protein: CASSVEEGWGETQYF. J is TRBJ2-5 and V is TRBV9, with D possibly TRBD2 on 6 matching bases. There are 15 residues in the CDR3. Trimming removed 0 bases from V and 5 bases from J, with 14 bases in between. CDR1 and CDR2 (germline): SGDLS, YYNGEE.

The rearrangement uses TRBV15 and TRBJ1-1, with 12 bases aligning to TRBD1. After removal of 3 bases from V and 6 bases from J, the junction contained 11 bases not matched to a gene. CDR3 length: 17 residues. Germline lookup yields CDR1 LNHNV and CDR2 YYDKDF (reference sequence). In DNA form, the CDR3 reads TGTGCCACCAGCAGCTGGGACAGGGGGCCCCTAAGAGCTGAAGCTTTCTTT. Protein: CATSSWDRGPLRAEAFF.

V usage is TRBV6-5 and J usage is TRBJ1-5; the match to TRBD1 covers 10 bases. Germline lookup yields CDR1 MNHEY and CDR2 SVGAGI. J gave up 4 bases and V 7 bases, and 7 bases lay outside the gene matches. This CDR3 is 15 amino acids long. CDR3 in amino acids: CASTWDRGGNQPQHF. CDR3 bases: TGTGCCAGCACCTGGGACAGGGGAGGAAATCAGCCCCAGCATTTT.

The chain carries TRBV27 and TRBJ2-1, with D perhaps matching TRBD1 or TRBD2 (5 bases each). With 5 bases removed from V and 6 bases from J, the gap between germline ends came to 11 bases. This CDR3 is 13 amino acids long. Germline CDR1 reads MNHEY; CDR2 reads SMNVEV (reference sequence). The CDR3 region has the DNA TGTGCCAGCAGTCACGGGACCAGCAATGAGCAGTTCTTC. This encodes CASSHGTSNEQFF.

This clone was observed once. The V gene is TRBV7-9, the J gene TRBJ1-2, with 8 bases matching TRBD1. V lost 0 bases and J lost 7; bases outside the gene matches: 4. This CDR3 has 14 amino acids. Germline V gene lookup returns CDR1 SEHNR and CDR2 FQNEAQ (reference sequence). CDR3 protein: CASSLATGALGYTF. In nucleotides, the CDR3 is TGTGCCAGCAGCTTAGCGACAGGGGCGCTTGGCTACACCTTC.

V usage is TRBV28 and J usage is TRBJ1-2; D might be TRBD1 (6 bases). The CDR3 extends over 14 amino acids. V was trimmed by 6 bases and J by 6 bases, leaving 17 bases between them. Germline V gene data show CDR1 as MDHEN and CDR2 as SYDVKM. This CDR3 is CASRTQEGGHGYTF. The CDR3 nucleotides read TGTGCCAGCAGGACCCAAGAGGGGGGCCATGGCTACACCTTC.

This sequence joins TRBV10-3 and TRBJ2-7, with 12 bases fitting TRBD2. Trimming at V came to 0 bases and at J to 5 bases, leaving 14 bases not matched to a gene. CDR3 length equals 19 residues. Germline V CDR1 and CDR2: ENHRY, SYGVKD. The CDR3 sequence: CAISESTGGTSGRSDEQYF. CDR3 nucleotides: TGTGCCATCAGTGAGTCGACAGGGGGAACTAGCGGGAGGTCCGACGAGCAGTACTTC.

The chain links TRBV6-1 to TRBJ2-7; D possibly corresponds to TRBD1 (5 bases). CDR1 MNHNS and CDR2 SASEGT come from the germline V gene. V lost 0 bases and J lost 1, with 10 bases in between. CDR3 length: 15 residues. Here the CDR3 reads CASSEAQGGSYEQYF. The CDR3 coding sequence is TGTGCCAGCAGTGAAGCGCAGGGTGGGTCCTACGAGCAGTACTTC.

The chain has TRBV11-2 and TRBJ2-2, with D perhaps TRBD1 (5 bases). CDR1 and CDR2 (germline): SGHAT, FQNNGV. This CDR3 has 17 residues. V was clipped by 1 base and J by 1 base, with 13 bases between them. The CDR3 DNA sequence: TGTGCCAGCAGCTTAGCCGGTAGGACAAGGAACACCGGGGAGCTGTTTTTT. It yields the protein CASSLAGRTRNTGELFF.

CDR3 in DNA: TGTGCCAGTAGCTTCCCGTACTATGGCTACACCTTC. Its translation is CASSFPYYGYTF. The chain carries TRBV19 and TRBJ1-2; D is uncertain. V lost 6 bases and J lost 3, with 8 bases in between. CDR3 length: 12 residues. Germline CDR1 and CDR2: LNHDA and SQIVND (reference sequence).

Notes on this clone: At one boundary the junction diverges from the germline segment, which might be a read error. The chain combines TRBV11-2 with TRBJ2-5; D might be TRBD1 or TRBD2, each matching 5 bases. The length of the CDR3 is 13 residues. Germline lookup yields CDR1 SGHAT and CDR2 FQNNGV. CDR3 DNA: TGTGCCAGCAGCCGGGGCCTGGGAGAGGCCCAGTACTTC. Amino acid sequence: CASSRGLGEAQYF.

The J gene is TRBJ1-3, the V gene TRBV19; no clear D gene. The V end lost 3 bases, the J end lost 1 base, and 7 bases lay between the germline ends. The germline V gene has CDR1 LNHDA and CDR2 SQIVND (reference sequence). The CDR3 sequence is 14 residues long. The CDR3 nucleotides read TGTGCCAGTAGTATTGATGGTTCTGGAAACACCATATATTTT. Protein: CASSIDGSGNTIYF.

V usage is TRBV10-3 and J usage is TRBJ2-7; 9 positions match TRBD1. Unmatched junction bases numbered 11, after V lost 6 bases and J lost 5 bases. The CDR3 has 15 amino acids. Germline CDR1 and CDR2: ENHRY and SYGVKD. CDR3 sequence (DNA): TGTGCCATCAGCGGAGAGGGACAGGGAAGCAACGAGCAGTACTTC. Its translation is CAISGEGQGSNEQYF.

The J gene is TRBJ1-5, the V gene TRBV28, with 9 bases matching TRBD1. J was trimmed by 7 bases and V by 6 bases; bases with no gene match: 13. CDR3 length equals 16 residues. Germline V lookup: CDR1 MDHEN, CDR2 SYDVKM. The CDR3 sequence is CASSRVRTGVGQPQHF. CDR3 coding DNA: TGTGCCAGCAGCCGAGTTCGGACAGGGGTCGGGCAGCCCCAGCATTTT.

This chain connects TRBV6-2 or TRBV6-3 to TRBJ2-7, with TRBD1 as a possible D gene (6 bases). Germline CDR1 reads MNHEY; CDR2 reads SVGEGT. Trimming removed 0 bases from V and 0 bases from J, with 12 bases in between. This CDR3 contains 16 residues. The CDR3 DNA is TGTGCCAGCAGTTACTCGGCGCAGGGGCGCTCCTACGAGCAGTACTTC. It translates to CASSYSAQGRSYEQYF.

The rearrangement links TRBV7-9 to TRBJ2-1; possible D gene TRBD2, 6 bases. The CDR3 contains 14 residues. The V end was cut by 5 bases, the J end by 6 bases, with 14 bases between. Germline V lookup: CDR1 SEHNR, CDR2 FQNEAQ (reference sequence). CDR3 loop: CASSPGGGGNEQFF. DNA for the CDR3: TGTGCCAGCAGCCCTGGTGGGGGAGGCAATGAGCAGTTCTTC.

V is TRBV30 and J is TRBJ1-6; D is uncertain. Germline CDR1 and CDR2: GTSNPN and SVGIG (reference sequence). The length of the CDR3 is 15 residues. Trimming pared 5 bases from V and 7 bases from J, leaving 18 bases between. The CDR3 DNA follows: TGTGCCTGGGGACCTCGAACGGACTCAAATTCACCCCTCCACTTT. As protein: CAWGPRTDSNSPLHF. The entire variable domain, with the rest obtained from reference TRBV30 and TRBJ1-6, is as follows: SQTIHQWPATLVQPVGSPLSLECTVEGTSNPNLYWYRQAAGRGLQLLFYSVGIGQISSEVPQNLSASRPQDRQFILSSKKLLLSDSGFYLCAWGPRTDSNSPLHFGNGTRLTVT.

J is TRBJ2-3 and V is TRBV3-1 (or the pseudogene TRBV3-2); perhaps TRBD2 as D (6 bases). The CDR3 totals 14 residues. Looked up from germline, CDR1 is LGHDT and CDR2 is YNNKEL (reference sequence). V gave up 8 bases and J gave up 0 bases, with 12 bases separating them. The CDR3 loop is CASGRGSSTDTQYF. CDR3 coding DNA: TGTGCCAGCGGGCGGGGAAGTAGCACAGATACGCAGTATTTT.

This chain connects TRBV6-2 or TRBV6-3 to TRBJ2-2; 8 bases fit TRBD1. The CDR3 totals 18 residues. The J segment lost 0 bases and the V segment lost 0 bases, leaving 6 bases of the junction unmatched. Germline CDR1 MNHEY, CDR2 SVGEGT. CDR3 amino acids: CASSYSGTGPTNTGELFF. The DNA of the CDR3 is TGTGCCAGCAGTTACTCCGGGACAGGACCGACGAACACCGGGGAGCTGTTTTTT.

This clone was counted once. The chain carries TRBV9 and TRBJ2-2, with 10 bases aligning to TRBD1. Germline V gives CDR1 SGDLS, CDR2 YYNGEE. CDR3 length: 15 residues. V gave up 4 bases and J gave up 8 bases; unmatched junction bases: 8. The CDR3 is CASSFRQGARGELFF. The CDR3 coding sequence is TGTGCCAGCAGCTTCCGACAGGGGGCAAGAGGGGAGCTGTTTTTT.

This sequence joins TRBV3-1 (or the pseudogene TRBV3-2) and TRBJ2-2; D call uncertain. Per germline, CDR1 LGHDT and CDR2 YNNKEL (reference sequence). The CDR3 length is 12 residues. V was clipped by 4 bases and J by 6 bases, with 6 bases between them. The CDR3: CASSPPAGELFF. The DNA of the CDR3 is TGTGCCAGCAGCCCGCCCGCCGGGGAGCTGTTTTTT.

J is TRBJ2-6 and V is TRBV28; no clear D. Deletions cut 10 bases from V and 1 base from J, with 17 bases between. Germline V gives CDR1 MDHEN, CDR2 SYDVKM. This CDR3 spans 16 amino acids. The CDR3 DNA reads TGTGCCACCCGTTTTCCCTTCCTTTCTGGGGCCAACGTCCTGACTTTC. Its protein is CATRFPFLSGANVLTF.